The entry below describes one T cell receptor (beta chain). The entry originates in a study of T cell changes during pregnancy in multiple sclerosis. The CDR3 runs to 14 residues. V was pared by 1 base and J by 4 bases, with 11 bases between. Per the germline V gene, CDR1 is SQVTM and CDR2 is ANQGSEA. The method was immunoSEQ multiplex PCR; TCRdb's version includes in-frame clones alone and lacks a portion of them. This sample has around 100,000 clones, with roughly 92% found just once. This receptor was taken from a female donor with multiple sclerosis, enrolled in a pregnancy study. This sequence joins TRBV29-1 and TRBJ2-1, with D perhaps TRBD2 (6 bases). The sample consisted of peripheral blood, taken after pregnancy. CDR3 DNA: TGCAGCGTTGAAGGGCGGGGACCATACAATGAGCAGTTCTTC. This encodes CSVEGRGPYNEQFF.